This entry features one TCR beta chain sequence. The data originate from a study of cytomegalovirus exposure and HLA in healthy donors. 60 Vbeta and 13 Jbeta primers were used in PCR. The method was immunoSEQ multiplex PCR; TCRdb's version includes in-frame clones alone and lacks a portion of them. Here the sample spans under 200,000 clones, 82% being singletons. The length of the CDR3 is 19 residues. Sequenced input: PBMCs. The rearrangement links TRBV21-1 to TRBJ2-6; the DNA was not used to check the table's D call, TRBD1. TRBV21-1 is deemed a pseudogene. This TCR derives from a girl aged 5-17 years in good health and CMV-seropositive. The CDR3 loop is CARNKQRDTAREGANVLTF. The CDR3 DNA follows: TGTGCCAGAAATAAACAACGGGACACCGCCCGAGAAGGGGCCAACGTCCTGACTTTC.